The 12 T cell receptor beta chains given below trace back to one sample, sequenced in a study of shared clonotypes between healthy human individuals. Using immunoSEQ multiplex PCR, the repertoire was profiled, and TCRdb retains in-frame clones only, with some absent. Among just over 2,000,000 clones, roughly 94% were seen once, and the ten largest hold 0.1% to 0.15%. Material: naive CD4+ T cells sorted from blood. Subset given: CD45RA+ positively selected. The receptors originated from a man aged 18-30 years in good health.

The chain joins TRBV2 to TRBJ2-7, with D perhaps matching TRBD1 (6 bases). The ends were cut back, 6 bases at V and 0 bases at J, with 12 bases in the middle. This CDR3 spans 14 amino acids. CDR1 is SNHLY, CDR2 FYNNEI, per germline. The CDR3 here is CASRSRDNSYEQYF. CDR3 nucleotides: TGTGCCAGCAGGTCCCGGGACAACTCCTACGAGCAGTACTTC.

The chain recombines TRBV19 with TRBJ1-2; a weak D match, TRBD1 (6 bases). The CDR3 runs 12 residues. Trimming removed 4 bases from V and 7 bases from J, with 10 bases in between. In germline, CDR1 is LNHDA, CDR2 SQIVND (reference sequence). CDR3 loop: CASSNTGAGYTF. For the CDR3, the DNA is TGTGCCAGTAGTAATACGGGGGCTGGCTACACCTTC. Combining the CDR3 with reference TRBV19 and TRBJ1-2 gives the whole variable domain DGGITQSPKYLFRKEGQNVTLSCEQNLNHDAMYWYRQDPGQGLRLIYYSQIVNDFQKGDIAEGYSVSREKKESFPLTVTSAQKNPTAFYLCASSNTGAGYTFGSGTRLTVV.

This chain joins TRBV6-5 and TRBJ1-1, with 9 bases aligning to TRBD1. The CDR3 covers 12 residues. Germline CDR1 and CDR2: MNHEY and SVGAGI. Losses at the gene ends were 5 bases for V and 12 bases for J; bases not matched to a gene: 7. CDR3: CASSAGQGITFF. CDR3 DNA: TGTGCCAGCAGTGCCGGACAGGGGATAACTTTCTTT.

In DNA, the CDR3 is TGTGCCTGGAGTGCAGACAGGAGCACAGATACGCAGTATTTT. Amino acid sequence: CAWSADRSTDTQYF. This sequence joins TRBV30 and TRBJ2-3; TRBD1 might be the D (6 bases). The CDR3 runs to 14 residues. CDR1 is GTSNPN and CDR2 is SVGIG in the germline V gene (reference sequence). V lost 1 base and J 0 bases, leaving 8 bases between the germline ends.

A word on this clone: Other DNA sequences in the sample encode the same CDR3. The chain employs TRBV5-1 and TRBJ2-1, with TRBD2 matching over 9 bases. Trimming removed 4 bases from V and 6 bases from J; junction bases left unmatched: 2. Germline V gene sequence: CDR1 SGHRS, CDR2 YFSETQ. CDR3 length: 13 residues. CDR3 sequence: CASSLAGTNEQFF. The CDR3 bases are TGCGCCAGCAGCCTAGCGGGAACCAATGAGCAGTTCTTC.

This chain joins TRBV9 and TRBJ1-5; D is undetermined. CDR1 is SGDLS, CDR2 YYNGEE, per germline. The length of the CDR3 is 13 residues. Trimming cost V 4 bases and J 3 bases, with 8 bases left between them. The CDR3 loop is CASSRDLNQPQHF. CDR3 nucleotides: TGTGCCAGCAGCCGAGATCTCAATCAGCCCCAGCATTTT.

The CDR3, as DNA: TGTGCCAGCAGCCTGAGCGGGGGATACAATGAGCAGTTCTTC. Residues: CASSLSGGYNEQFF. This chain uses TRBV5-4 with TRBJ2-1; 8 bases match TRBD2. CDR1 and CDR2 (germline): SGHNT, YYREEE (reference sequence). The CDR3 contains 14 residues. The J segment lost 4 bases and the V segment lost 4 bases, leaving 4 bases of the junction unmatched.

V is TRBV6-1 and J is TRBJ2-7; D might be TRBD1 or TRBD2, each matching 6 bases. The germline V gene encodes CDR1 MNHNS and CDR2 SASEGT. Trimming removed 5 bases at V and 3 bases at J, with 14 bases between. This CDR3 is built from 14 residues. CDR3 residues: CASSTGDNLYEQYF. The CDR3 nucleotides read TGTGCCAGCAGTACGGGGGACAATCTCTACGAGCAGTACTTC.

Points on this clone: A read error may account for a junction end that differs from germline. The chain carries TRBV7-7 and TRBJ2-7; TRBD1 matches 10 bases. The CDR3 spans 15 residues. In germline, CDR1 is SSHAT, CDR2 FNYEAQ (reference sequence). CDR3 bases: TGTGCTAGCAGGCCCGGCCGGGACAGGGGTAACGAGCAGTACTTC. Encoded protein: CASRPGRDRGNEQYF. Filled out from reference TRBV7-7 and TRBJ2-7, the complete variable domain reads GAGVSQSPRYKVTKRGQDVTLRCDPISSHATLYWYQQALGQGPEFLTYFNYEAQPDKSGLPSDRFSAERPEGSISTLTIQRTEQRDSAMYRCASRPGRDRGNEQYFGPGTRLTVT.

The gene calls are TRBV6-5 and TRBJ2-3, with 8 bases matching TRBD2. Trimming cost V 7 bases and J 1 base; bases outside gene matches: 1. Per the germline V gene, CDR1 is MNHEY and CDR2 is SVGAGI. The CDR3 is 13 amino acids. CDR3 protein: CASMRGGTDTQYF. Written as DNA, the CDR3 is TGTGCCAGCATGCGGGGGGGCACAGATACGCAGTATTTT.

V and J are TRBV5-1 and TRBJ1-2; no definite D call. V lost 0 bases and J 7 bases, leaving 16 bases between the germline ends. CDR1 is SGHRS, CDR2 YFSETQ, per germline. This CDR3 is built from 15 residues. The CDR3 region has the DNA TGCGCCAGCAGCTTGGGGACGGACGTTTCTGTTGGCTACACCTTC. Translated, it gives CASSLGTDVSVGYTF. The whole variable domain, filled in from reference TRBV5-1 and TRBJ1-2, reads KAGVTQTPRYLIKTRGQQVTLSCSPISGHRSVSWYQQTPGQGLQFLFEYFSETQRNKGNFPGRFSGRQFSNSRSEMNVSTLELGDSALYLCASSLGTDVSVGYTFGSGTRLTVV.

The genes are TRBV6-5 and TRBJ1-2, with 7 bases identical to TRBD1. The CDR3 has 12 residues. The V gene end was trimmed by 6 bases and the J gene end by 6 bases; junction bases not matched to a gene: 4. Germline-derived CDR1 and CDR2 are MNHEY and SVGAGI. The CDR3 is CASSRDSHGYTF. The CDR3 DNA is TGTGCCAGCAGCAGGGACAGCCATGGCTACACCTTC.